This T cell receptor (beta chain) was found in a study of neurological immune-mediated disorders (dated by TCRdb to about 2019). Study-wide context: Of the roughly 34 multiple sclerosis patients, 31 had relapsing-remitting MS and 3 had secondary progressive MS. Using UMI-based sequencing, the study compared peripheral blood TCR-beta repertoires from patients with HTLV-I-associated myelopathy (HAM/TSP), patients with multiple sclerosis, and healthy controls. The cohort was made up of about 68 subjects, consisting of roughly 15 HAM/TSP patients, around 35 multiple sclerosis patients and 20 healthy controls. The 95 to 110 TCR-beta libraries covered PBMC samples along with longitudinal samples, technical triplicates, and paired sorted CD4+ and CD8+ T-cell subsets. General conclusions and limits of the study: Expanded clones from different subjects shared no identical CDR3 amino acid sequences, which suggests that TCR-beta repertoires were private in all groups. The MS cluster showed no association with clinical or MRI features, and the authors stated that larger cohorts are needed. In phylogenetic analysis, the repertoires of 18 of 34 MS patients grouped into a cluster of related CDR3 sequences, which suggests a possible signature at the repertoire level. TCR clonal expansion was highest in HAM/TSP patients and lowest in MS patients, with MS patients falling below even healthy controls.

For the unsorted PBMC libraries, 2 million PBMCs were stored in RNAlater at -80 degrees C until RNA extraction and were used to generate the libraries. Multiple sclerosis patients were enrolled in a US clinical protocol evaluating disease progression by magnetic resonance imaging. Peripheral blood underwent Ficoll-Hypaque density gradient centrifugation to isolate PBMCs, which were then cryopreserved in liquid nitrogen. cDNA was synthesized by template-switch 5'RACE using a primer carrying a 10-nucleotide random unique molecular identifier by which each TCR transcript was tagged. Each sequencing run produced over 190 million TCR-beta sequences covering 15-18 subjects. Total RNA was extracted with the RNeasy kit. The KAPA Real-time Library Amplification kit was used to amplify TCR-beta VDJ regions with primers targeting the TCR constant region and the 5'RACE anchor. A first PCR added sample indexes and Illumina adaptors, after which a second PCR increased the library yield. After Ampure bead purification, the TCR product of roughly 650 bp was size-selected on a 2% E-gel SizeSelection system. Before pooling, library quality was assessed on a Bioanalyzer, concentration was determined with Qubit, and library quantification was performed with the Kapa Library Quantification kit. An Illumina HiSeq 2500 sequenced the libraries paired-end 2 x 150 bp. To increase sequence diversity, about 23-32% phiX was spiked into each library pool. In the original analysis: Quality-filtered reads were processed with the UMI-based MiGEC pipeline, which removed over 75% of raw TCR sequences during error correction. IMGT germline references were used for alignment of VDJ genes, and clonotypes were defined by a unique CDR3 amino acid sequence together with V-J genes. VDJtools evaluated clonal expansion, Shannon diversity and CDR3 relatedness (CalcPairwiseDistances, ClusterSamples); CLCbio workbench built phylogenetic trees. A clone was classed as expanded if it had 8 or more unique UMIs, a cutoff based on coefficient-of-variation modelling across technical triplicates. TCRdb ran its own pipeline on the public reads, namely fastp trimming at Q25 and MiXCR clone calling, and kept in-frame beta chains. Each CDR3 protein appears once, grouped with its most common genes and DNA. The V and J calls were determined by TCRdb, not by the authors. This sample gives 25,000 to 35,000 distinct CDR3 sequences in total; approximately 1.4% of them show up just once. The leading ten clones occupy around 9% of the sample.

This clonotype was detected many times. It lacks a known antigen. The record has no base qualities; no much larger clone is one base away. CDR1 SGHTA and CDR2 FQGNSA were looked up in the germline V gene. V and J lose 6 bases and 11 bases, and a span of 16 bases separates them. Its CDR3 holds 13 amino acids, cysteine through phenylalanine. The sequence is cut down to CDR3 DNA, 39 bases in frame from base 1. The chain is made from TRBV7-2 and TRBJ1-4; the D gene assignment is ambiguous. Sequencing was done on a sample of PBMCs. The sequence derives from a woman aged 30 to 39 with multiple sclerosis. The CDR3 region has the sequence CASRSDGLTKLFF. In nucleotides, the sequence is TGTGCCAGCAGATCCGACGGCCTTACCAAACTGTTTTTT.